This T cell receptor (beta chain) was captured in a study of blood T cell repertoires in COVID-19. Study information: The United States, Italy and Spain supplied acute and convalescent COVID-19 samples. PBMCs, B-cell-depleted T cells, or T cells provided the cDNA or gDNA that made up the material.

The authors' processing: Amplifying reference gene primers gave estimates of nucleated cell counts. Generated by immunoSEQ multiplex PCR, the TCRdb table keeps only in-frame clones and is missing some. V and J calls plus clone size are reproduced from that table; the DNA served to infer D and trimming. The table includes 190,000 or so clones, around nine tenths detected once. This CDR3 is built from 19 residues. Per germline, CDR1 SGHNT and CDR2 YYREEE (reference sequence). V shed 4 bases and J 1 base; nucleotides not matched to a gene: 12. This chain connects TRBV5-4 to TRBJ2-6; TRBD1 matches at 9 bases. The TCR sequence derives from a middle-aged man with active or convalescent COVID-19. The sequencing input was peripheral blood. The chain's CDR3 is CASSADVDRGGSGANVLTF. The CDR3, as DNA: TGTGCCAGCAGCGCCGACGTGGACAGGGGAGGGTCTGGGGCCAACGTCCTGACTTTC.